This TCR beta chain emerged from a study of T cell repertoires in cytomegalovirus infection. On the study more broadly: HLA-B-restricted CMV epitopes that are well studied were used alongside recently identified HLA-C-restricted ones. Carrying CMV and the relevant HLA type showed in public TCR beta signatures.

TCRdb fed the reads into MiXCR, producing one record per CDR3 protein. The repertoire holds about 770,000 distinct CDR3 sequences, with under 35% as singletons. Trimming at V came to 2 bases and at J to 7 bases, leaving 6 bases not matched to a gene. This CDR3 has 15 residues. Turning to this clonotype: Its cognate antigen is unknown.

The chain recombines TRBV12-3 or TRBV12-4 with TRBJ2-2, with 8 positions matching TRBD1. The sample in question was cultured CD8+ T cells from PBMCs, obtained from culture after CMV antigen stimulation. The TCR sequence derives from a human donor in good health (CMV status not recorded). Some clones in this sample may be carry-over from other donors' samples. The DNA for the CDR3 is TGTGCCAGCAGTTTAACAGGGGGGTCATTCGGGGAGCTGTTTTTT. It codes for CASSLTGGSFGELFF.